This T cell receptor (beta chain) was recovered during a study of response to subunit inactivated influenza vaccine. General study points: Only a handful of new T cells, the authors suggested, are recruited with each seasonal influenza vaccination.

TCRdb ran MiXCR on the RT-PCR reads and lists one entry per CDR3 protein. The repertoire has 450,000 to 600,000 distinct CDR3 sequences, about 17% of them found once; the top ten carry around 3%. This CDR3 comprises 14 residues. V lost 3 bases, J lost 4 bases, and 11 bases lay in between. Per germline, CDR1 LGHNA and CDR2 YSLEER. This clonotype came up many times. Its antigen is not identified. The chain recombines TRBV4-3 with TRBJ2-3; no clear D. The sequence came from a man aged 45 to 75 who received an inactivated influenza vaccine. Source: CD4+ T cells sorted from PBMCs, taken about 24 months after vaccination. The CDR3 bases are TGCGCCAGCAGCCAGAGACCCCCGGCAGATACGCAGTATTTT. It translates to CASSQRPPADTQYF.